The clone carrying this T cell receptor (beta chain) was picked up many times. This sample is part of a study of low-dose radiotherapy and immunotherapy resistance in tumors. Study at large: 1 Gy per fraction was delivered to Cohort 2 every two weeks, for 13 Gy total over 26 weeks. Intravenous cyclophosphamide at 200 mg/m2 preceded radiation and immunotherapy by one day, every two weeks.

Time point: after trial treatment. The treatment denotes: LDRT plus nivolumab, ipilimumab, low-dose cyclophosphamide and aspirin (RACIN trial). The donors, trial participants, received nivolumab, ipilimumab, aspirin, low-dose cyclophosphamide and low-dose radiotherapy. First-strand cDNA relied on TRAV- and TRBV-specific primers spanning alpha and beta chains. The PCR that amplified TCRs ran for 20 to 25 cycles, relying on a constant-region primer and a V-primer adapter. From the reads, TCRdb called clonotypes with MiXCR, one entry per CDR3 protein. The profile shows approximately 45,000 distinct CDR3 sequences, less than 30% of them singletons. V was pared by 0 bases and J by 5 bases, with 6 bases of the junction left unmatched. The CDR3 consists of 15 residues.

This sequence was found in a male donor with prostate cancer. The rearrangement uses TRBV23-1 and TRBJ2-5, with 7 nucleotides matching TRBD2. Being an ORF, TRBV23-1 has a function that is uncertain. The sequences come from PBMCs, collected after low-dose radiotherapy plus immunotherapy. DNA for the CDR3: TGCGCCAGCAGTCAATCGGGGGGGAGTGGGGAGACCCAGTACTTC. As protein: CASSQSGGSGETQYF.